The text below deals with one T cell receptor (beta chain). Its binding antigen is unknown. Qualities for individual bases were not recorded, and no much larger clone is one base off. The data originate from a study of blood T cell repertoires in COVID-19 (dated by TCRdb to the early 2020s). About the investigation overall: The collaborator samples originated in the United States, Italy and Spain and spanned the acute and convalescent phases of COVID-19. The repertoires were released in a freely available public database meant as a resource for research on the immune response to SARS-CoV-2. The material from the prospective study consisted of cDNA or gDNA derived from T cells, B-cell-depleted T cells, or PBMCs. Subjects who had been exposed to COVID-19, were actively infected with it, or had recovered from it provided the deeply sampled blood TCRbeta repertoires that made up the dataset. Where available, HLA class I and class II types were obtained from metadata supplied by the sample provider rather than from assay-based typing. Samples were obtained from the ongoing ImmuneRACE study (first 160 participants) and from 1,254 subjects provided by 6 global collaborators. Sample metadata almost always included a de-identified subject ID, COVID-19 status, age in years and sex.

Participants in the prospective study were enrolled through a virtual design, were aged about 18 to 100 years, and lived in roughly 24 United States geographic areas. In the prospective study, cohorts were assigned on the basis of participant-reported clinical history obtained from a screening survey and a study questionnaire. Recovered participants in ImmuneRACE Cohort 3 were defined by two consecutive negative NP/OP PCR tests, clearance by a healthcare professional, or resolution of symptoms. In the prospective study, mobile phlebotomists collected whole blood, serum and a nasopharyngeal or oropharyngeal swab from each participant. Prospective study participants could optionally give additional blood draws and questionnaires over an approximately two-month period. Prospective study blood samples were shipped either frozen or at room temperature before DNA extraction. Overall study outcomes, separate from this receptor: The quantity of clinical and demographic metadata differed by source and by participant and was supplied without curation.

TCRbeta CDR3 regions were amplified from genomic DNA by means of the immunoSEQ Assay, a bias-controlled multiplex PCR. Turning to the authors' computational methods: The number of nucleated cells in each sample was estimated from the amplification of reference gene primers within the assay. To quantify the absolute abundance of each unique TCRbeta CDR3 rearrangement, sequence reads were collapsed and filtered. For each sample, productive Simpson clonality was calculated as the square root of Simpson's diversity index over productive rearrangements. Imported from immuneACCESS, the table was reduced by TCRdb to in-frame sequences with V and J called. These copies leave out some clones; in studies compared against another copy, an unresolved V gene accounts for under half, and the cause of the remainder is not known. The V and J calls and clone size are taken from that table; D and trimming were inferred from the DNA. The sample table holds around 130,000 clones, of which 80% to 85% were seen once. The ten largest clones capture 15% to 20% of the sample.

This clonotype originated in a young man who had recovered from COVID-19. The sequenced sample was PBMCs or T cells enriched from blood (not recorded which).

For the CDR3, the sequence is CASSPGQGSHTEAFF. The DNA sequence reads TGTGCCAGCAGTCCTGGACAGGGAAGCCACACTGAAGCTTTCTTT. The rearrangement joined TRBV27 to TRBJ1-1, and TRBD1 matches 8 of the central bases. V is trimmed back by 5 bases and J by 3 bases, and the junction contains 8 bases that no gene match accounts for. The CDR3 goes from the cysteine to the phenylalanine over 15 residues. Only the CDR3 part of the read is kept: 45 bases, read in frame from the first base. The germline V gene (reference sequence) supplies CDR1 MNHEY and CDR2 SMNVEV.